Sequencing of this T cell receptor beta chain was carried out in a study of radiation and T cells in renal cell carcinoma. TCRdb's copy holds only in-frame clones and misses some; the assay was immunoSEQ multiplex PCR. The sample comprises about 59,000 clones, around 72% of which are singletons, and 7.3% rests with the top ten. As to time point: baseline pretreatment blood. This sample's treatment: 15 Gy SBRT to primary tumor, nephrectomy 4 weeks later. Radiation-treated patients gave blood at baseline, week 2 and week 4. This clone has more than one count but fewer than ten. Per germline, CDR1 SGHKS and CDR2 YYEKEE (reference sequence). CDR3 length equals 16 residues. After removal of 0 bases from V and 7 bases from J, the junction contained 11 bases not matched to a gene.

The input for sequencing was blood, taken from a patient whose treatment included radiotherapy and nephrectomy. The V gene is TRBV5-5, the J gene TRBJ1-2, with 8 bases that match TRBD1. This TCR came from a man aged 55-75 years with renal cell carcinoma. In nucleotides, the CDR3 is TGTGCCAGCAGCTTGGAAGTTCAGGGGGCATTTGGTGGCTACACCTTC. Amino acids: CASSLEVQGAFGGYTF.